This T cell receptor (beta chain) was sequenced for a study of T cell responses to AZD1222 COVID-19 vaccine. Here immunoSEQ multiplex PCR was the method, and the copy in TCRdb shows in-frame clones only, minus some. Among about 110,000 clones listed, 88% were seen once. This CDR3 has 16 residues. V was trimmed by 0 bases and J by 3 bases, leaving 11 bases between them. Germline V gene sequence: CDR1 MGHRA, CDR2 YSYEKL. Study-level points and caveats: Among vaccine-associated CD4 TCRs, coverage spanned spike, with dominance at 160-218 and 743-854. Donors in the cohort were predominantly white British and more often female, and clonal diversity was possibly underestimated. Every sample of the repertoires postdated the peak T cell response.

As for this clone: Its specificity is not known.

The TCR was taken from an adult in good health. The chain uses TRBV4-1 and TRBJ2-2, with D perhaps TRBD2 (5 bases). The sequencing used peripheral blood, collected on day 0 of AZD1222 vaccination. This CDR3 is CASSQDRSRDTGELFF. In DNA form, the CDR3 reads TGCGCCAGCAGCCAAGATAGGTCGCGGGACACCGGGGAGCTGTTTTTT.